The clone carrying this T cell receptor beta chain was recorded once. Grouping used clinical history reported by participants in a survey and questionnaire. Donors in Cohort 3 counted as recovered after two negative PCRs, clearance, or symptom resolution. The sample belongs to a study of blood T cell repertoires in COVID-19. Overall study: Sources were T cells, B-cell-depleted T cells, or PBMCs; the material itself was cDNA or gDNA.

Authors' processing steps: The assay estimated nucleated cells by amplifying reference gene primers. Clones were read by immunoSEQ multiplex PCR, and TCRdb kept only the in-frame ones, dropping some. V, J and clone size derive from that table, while D and trimming were established from the DNA sequence. The data show about 200,000 clones, with about 87% seen just once and 1.2% held by the top ten. The CDR3 loop spans 15 amino acids. Trimming stripped 3 bases from V and 1 base from J, with 13 bases between. Per the germline V gene, CDR1 is SGHAT and CDR2 is FQNNGV. The chain uses TRBV11-2 and TRBJ2-7; tentatively, D is TRBD2 (5 bases). Sequencing input: PBMCs or T cells enriched from blood (not recorded which). The clonotype was recovered from a man aged 30 to 39 who had recovered from COVID-19. The CDR3 loop reads CASSFPGMGSYEQYF. Written as DNA, the CDR3 is TGTGCCAGCAGCTTTCCGGGAATGGGTTCCTACGAGCAGTACTTC.